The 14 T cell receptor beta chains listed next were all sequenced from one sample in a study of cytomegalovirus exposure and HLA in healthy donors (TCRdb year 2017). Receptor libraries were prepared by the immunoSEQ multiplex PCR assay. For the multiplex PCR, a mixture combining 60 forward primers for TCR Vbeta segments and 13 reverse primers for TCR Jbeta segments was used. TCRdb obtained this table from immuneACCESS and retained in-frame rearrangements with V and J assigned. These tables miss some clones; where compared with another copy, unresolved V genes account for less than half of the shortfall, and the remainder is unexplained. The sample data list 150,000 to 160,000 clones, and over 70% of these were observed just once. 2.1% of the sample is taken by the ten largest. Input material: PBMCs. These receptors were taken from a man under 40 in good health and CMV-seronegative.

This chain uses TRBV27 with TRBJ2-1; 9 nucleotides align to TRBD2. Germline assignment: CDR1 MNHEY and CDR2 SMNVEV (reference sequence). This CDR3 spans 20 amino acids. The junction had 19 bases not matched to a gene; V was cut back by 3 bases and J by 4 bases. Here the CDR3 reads CASSFDLEAGGPPWYNEQFF. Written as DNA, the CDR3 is TGTGCCAGCAGTTTCGATTTAGAGGCGGGGGGGCCACCCTGGTACAATGAGCAGTTCTTC.

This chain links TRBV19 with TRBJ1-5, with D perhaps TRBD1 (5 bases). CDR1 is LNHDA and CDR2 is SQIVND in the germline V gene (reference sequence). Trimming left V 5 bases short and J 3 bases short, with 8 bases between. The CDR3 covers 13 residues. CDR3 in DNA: TGTGCCAGTAGTCCAGGGATCAATCAGCCCCAGCATTTT. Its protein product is CASSPGINQPQHF.

The DNA for the CDR3 is TGTGCCAGCAGCGTAGGAGGGTCGACAGGGTTGTACGAGCAGTACTTC. It codes for CASSVGGSTGLYEQYF. The chain employs TRBV9 and TRBJ2-7; TRBD1 matches at 7 bases. Germline assignment: CDR1 SGDLS and CDR2 YYNGEE. After removal of 0 bases from V and 4 bases from J, the junction contained 10 bases not matched to a gene. CDR3 length: 16 residues.

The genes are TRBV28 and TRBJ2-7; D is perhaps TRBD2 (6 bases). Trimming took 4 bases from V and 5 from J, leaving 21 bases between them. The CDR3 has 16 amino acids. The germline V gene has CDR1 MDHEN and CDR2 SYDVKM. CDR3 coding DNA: TGTGCCAGCAGTTCCTCCGGGACTGTGAATCCCCACGAGCAGTACTTC. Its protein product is CASSSSGTVNPHEQYF.

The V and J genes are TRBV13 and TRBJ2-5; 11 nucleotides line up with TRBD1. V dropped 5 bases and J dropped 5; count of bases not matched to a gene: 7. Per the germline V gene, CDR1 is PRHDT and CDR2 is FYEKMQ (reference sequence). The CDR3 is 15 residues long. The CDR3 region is CASSTGQGDWETQYF. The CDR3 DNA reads TGTGCCAGCAGCACGGGACAGGGGGATTGGGAGACCCAGTACTTC.

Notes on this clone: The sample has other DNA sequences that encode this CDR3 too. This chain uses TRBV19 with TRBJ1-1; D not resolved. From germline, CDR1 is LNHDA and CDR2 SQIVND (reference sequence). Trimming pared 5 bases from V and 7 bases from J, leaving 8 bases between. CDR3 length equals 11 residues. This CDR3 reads CASSPGGEAFF. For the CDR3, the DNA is TGTGCCAGTAGTCCCGGAGGTGAAGCTTTCTTT.

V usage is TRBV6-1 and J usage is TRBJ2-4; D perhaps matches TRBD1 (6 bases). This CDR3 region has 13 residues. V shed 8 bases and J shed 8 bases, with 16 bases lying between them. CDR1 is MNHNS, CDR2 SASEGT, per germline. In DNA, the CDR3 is TGTGCCAGCCTGGCAGGGGATCATGACATTCAGTACTTC. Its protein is CASLAGDHDIQYF.

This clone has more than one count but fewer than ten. In DNA form, the CDR3 reads TGTGCCAGCAGCTTCGGACAGGCCTACGAGCAGTACTTC. It encodes CASSFGQAYEQYF. The V and J genes are TRBV7-2 and TRBJ2-7, with 7 bases fitting TRBD1. Trimming removed 3 bases from V and 2 bases from J; junction bases left unmatched: 1. The germline V gene encodes CDR1 SGHTA and CDR2 FQGNSA. The CDR3 extends over 13 amino acids. Based on the CDR3 plus reference TRBV7-2 and TRBJ2-7, the full variable domain is GAGVSQSPSNKVTEKGKDVELRCDPISGHTALYWYRQSLGQGLEFLIYFQGNSAPDKSGLPSDRFSAERTGGSVSTLTIQRTQQEDSAVYLCASSFGQAYEQYFGPGTRLTVT.

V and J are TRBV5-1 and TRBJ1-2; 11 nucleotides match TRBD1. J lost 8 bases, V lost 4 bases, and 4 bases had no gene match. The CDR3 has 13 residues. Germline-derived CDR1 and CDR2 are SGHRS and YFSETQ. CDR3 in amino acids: CASSEGQGEGYTF. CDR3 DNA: TGCGCCAGCAGCGAGGGACAGGGGGAGGGCTACACCTTC.

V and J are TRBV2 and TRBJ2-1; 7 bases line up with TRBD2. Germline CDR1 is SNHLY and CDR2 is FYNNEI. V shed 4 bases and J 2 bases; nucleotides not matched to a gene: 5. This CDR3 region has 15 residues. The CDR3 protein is CASSGSSGAYNEQFF. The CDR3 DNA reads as TGTGCCAGCAGTGGATCTAGCGGAGCCTACAATGAGCAGTTCTTC.

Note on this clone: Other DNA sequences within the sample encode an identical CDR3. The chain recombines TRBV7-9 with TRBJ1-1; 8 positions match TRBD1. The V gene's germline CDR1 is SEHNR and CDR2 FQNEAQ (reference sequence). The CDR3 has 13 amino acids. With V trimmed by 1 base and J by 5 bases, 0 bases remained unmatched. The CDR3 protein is CASSLDRGTEAFF. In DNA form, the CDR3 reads TGTGCCAGCAGCTTAGACAGGGGGACTGAAGCTTTCTTT.

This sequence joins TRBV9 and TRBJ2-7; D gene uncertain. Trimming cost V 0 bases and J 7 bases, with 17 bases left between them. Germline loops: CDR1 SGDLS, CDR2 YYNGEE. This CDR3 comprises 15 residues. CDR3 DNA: TGTGCCAGCAGCGTAGGTACCCAAGACACTGAGGAGCAGTACTTC. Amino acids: CASSVGTQDTEEQYF.

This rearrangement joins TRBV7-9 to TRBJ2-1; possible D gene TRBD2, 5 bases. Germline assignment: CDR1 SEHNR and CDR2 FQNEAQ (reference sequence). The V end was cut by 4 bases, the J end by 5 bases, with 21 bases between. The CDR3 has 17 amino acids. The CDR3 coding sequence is TGTGCCAGCAGCTCCCCCGAAGGGTGGAGGTTAGACAATGAGCAGTTCTTC. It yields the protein CASSSPEGWRLDNEQFF. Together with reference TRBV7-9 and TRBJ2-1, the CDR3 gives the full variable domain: DTGVSQNPRHKITKRGQNVTFRCDPISEHNRLYWYRQTLGQGPEFLTYFQNEAQLEKSRLLSDRFSAERPKGSFSTLEIQRTEQGDSAMYLCASSSPEGWRLDNEQFFGPGTRLTVL.

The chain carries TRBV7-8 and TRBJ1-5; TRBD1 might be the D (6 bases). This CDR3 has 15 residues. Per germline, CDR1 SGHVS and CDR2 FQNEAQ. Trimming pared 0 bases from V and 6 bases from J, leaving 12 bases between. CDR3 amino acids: CASSLARGLGQPQHF. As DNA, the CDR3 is TGTGCCAGCAGCTTAGCGCGGGGGCTAGGTCAGCCCCAGCATTTT. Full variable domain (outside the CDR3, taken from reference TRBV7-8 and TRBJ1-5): GAGVSQSPRYKVAKRGQDVALRCDPISGHVSLFWYQQALGQGPEFLTYFQNEAQLDKSGLPSDRFFAERPEGSVSTLKIQRTQQEDSAVYLCASSLARGLGQPQHFGDGTRLSIL.